The 28 T cell receptor beta chains below all came from one sample that was sequenced in a study of cytomegalovirus exposure and HLA in healthy donors. Use of 60 Vbeta and 13 Jbeta primers characterized the PCR. Method: immunoSEQ multiplex PCR; TCRdb's copy keeps in-frame clones and lacks some. The sample spans tens of thousands of clones; the ten largest clones claim about 4%. The sequenced sample consisted of PBMCs. These TCRs come from a male donor in good health and CMV-seronegative.

The chain joins TRBV5-4 to TRBJ1-4; D is perhaps TRBD1 (6 bases). V gave up 5 bases and J gave up 5 bases, with 16 bases separating them. The CDR3 consists of 15 residues. Germline V gene sequence: CDR1 SGHNT, CDR2 YYREEE (reference sequence). The CDR3 sequence is CASSERTAMNEKLFF. The DNA of the CDR3 is TGTGCCAGCAGTGAGAGGACAGCCATGAATGAAAAACTGTTTTTT.

The chain employs TRBV30 and TRBJ1-1; tentative D call: TRBD1 (5 bases). This CDR3 is built from 14 residues. V dropped 4 bases and J dropped 0 bases, with 12 bases sitting between them. Germline V lookup: CDR1 GTSNPN, CDR2 SVGIG (reference sequence). The CDR3 region is CAWTIGALNTEAFF. As DNA, the CDR3 is TGTGCCTGGACGATTGGGGCCCTGAACACTGAAGCTTTCTTT.

The CDR3 reads CASNLVRPTLAGGRAGGTQYF. In nucleotides, the CDR3 is TGCGCCAGCAACCTTGTAAGGCCCACACTAGCGGGGGGGCGCGCTGGGGGGACCCAGTACTTC. The genes are TRBV10-1 and TRBJ2-5; 13 bases agree with TRBD2. The CDR3 extends over 21 amino acids. J lost 7 bases, V lost 7 bases, and 27 bases had no gene match. Germline CDR1 WNHNN, CDR2 SYGVQD (reference sequence).

The V and J genes are TRBV5-1 and TRBJ2-1; 16 positions agree with TRBD2. The V gene end was trimmed by 3 bases and the J gene end by 2 bases; junction bases not matched to a gene: 5. The CDR3 contains 18 residues. Per germline, CDR1 SGHRS and CDR2 YFSETQ. Written as DNA, the CDR3 is TGCGCCAGCAGCTGGGGTGGGACTAGCGGGGGGGCCTACAATGAGCAGTTCTTC. As protein: CASSWGGTSGGAYNEQFF.

The genes are TRBV7-2 and TRBJ2-3; 12 bases are shared with TRBD2. The length of the CDR3 is 14 residues. V shed 7 bases, J shed 4 bases, and the junction held 3 bases outside the gene matches. Germline loops: CDR1 SGHTA, CDR2 FQGNSA. CDR3 residues: CASTLAGGADTQYF. CDR3 in DNA: TGTGCCAGCACCCTAGCGGGGGGGGCAGATACGCAGTATTTT.

V and J are TRBV5-6 and TRBJ2-2; TRBD2 aligns across 8 bases. The CDR3 sequence is 16 residues long. Germline values: CDR1 SGHDT, CDR2 YYEEEE. Unmatched junction bases numbered 9, after V lost 5 bases and J lost 3 bases. The CDR3, as DNA: TGTGCCAGCAGACGCACTAGCGGATCCTACACCGGGGAGCTGTTTTTT. Residues: CASRRTSGSYTGELFF.

This chain links TRBV11-2 with TRBJ2-5, with unresolved D. CDR1 is SGHAT, CDR2 FQNNGV, per germline. V lost 5 bases and J 3 bases, leaving 4 bases between the germline ends. This CDR3 has 11 amino acids. DNA of the CDR3: TGTGCCAGCAGCCCCAAAGAGACCCAGTACTTC. Its translation: CASSPKETQYF.

V gene TRBV7-9 combines with J gene TRBJ2-1, with 10 bases identical to TRBD2. Germline lookup yields CDR1 SEHNR and CDR2 FQNEAQ (reference sequence). The length of the CDR3 is 14 residues. V shed 8 bases and J 6 bases; nucleotides not matched to a gene: 7. This CDR3 is CASSGSGRPNEQFF. The CDR3 bases are TGTGCCAGCTCCGGTAGCGGGAGGCCCAATGAGCAGTTCTTC.

The chain carries TRBV4-1 and TRBJ2-3, with D maybe TRBD1 (6 bases). This CDR3 has 17 amino acids. V was clipped by 0 bases and J by 2 bases, with 15 bases between them. Germline loops: CDR1 MGHRA, CDR2 YSYEKL. In nucleotides, the CDR3 is TGCGCCAGCAGCCAAGAGAAGGGGACAAGCTTCACAGATACGCAGTATTTT. This encodes CASSQEKGTSFTDTQYF.

The chain uses TRBV15 and TRBJ2-7; D is undetermined. V was trimmed by 1 base and J by 2 bases, leaving 9 bases between them. This CDR3 region has 14 residues. Looked up from germline, CDR1 is LNHNV and CDR2 is YYDKDF (reference sequence). CDR3 region: CATSRGGETYEQYF. The CDR3 DNA reads TGTGCCACCAGCAGAGGTGGAGAAACCTACGAGCAGTACTTC. The full variable domain, with the rest looked up from reference TRBV15 and TRBJ2-7, is DAMVIQNPRYQVTQFGKPVTLSCSQTLNHNVMYWYQQKSSQAPKLLFHYYDKDFNNEADTPDNFQSRRPNTSFCFLDIRSPGLGDTAMYLCATSRGGETYEQYFGPGTRLTVT.

Regarding this clone: At one end, the junction sequence differs from germline, possibly due to a read error. The chain employs TRBV4-2 and TRBJ2-3; TRBD2 aligns across 10 bases. The CDR3 is 15 amino acids. Germline CDR1 and CDR2: LGHNA and YNFKEQ. The CDR3 DNA is TGTGCCAGCAGCCAAGAAGCGGGGGGGCCAGATAAGCAGTATTTT. This codes for CASSQEAGGPDKQYF.

The V and J genes are TRBV9 and TRBJ1-2; weak D call: TRBD1 (6 bases). The CDR3 has 12 amino acids. V shed 2 bases and J shed 14 bases, with 16 bases lying between them. Germline V gene sequence: CDR1 SGDLS, CDR2 YYNGEE. The CDR3 loop reads CASSVAGRGVTF. CDR3 bases: TGTGCCAGCAGCGTCGCCGGGAGGGGGGTAACCTTC.

The chain uses TRBV29-1 and TRBJ2-3, with D possibly TRBD2 on 6 matching bases. Deletions cut 6 bases from V and 6 bases from J, with 19 bases between. CDR3 length: 14 residues. The germline V gene has CDR1 SQVTM and CDR2 ANQGSEA. CDR3 region: CSVRLGGMEDTQYF. DNA of the CDR3: TGCAGCGTCCGCCTGGGGGGAATGGAGGATACGCAGTATTTT.

The chain recombines TRBV5-1 with TRBJ2-5, with 11 bases matching TRBD1. The CDR3 sequence is 16 residues long. CDR1 is SGHRS and CDR2 is YFSETQ in the germline V gene. J gave up 2 bases and V 5 bases, and 8 bases lay outside the gene matches. Written as DNA, the CDR3 is TGCGCCAGCAGTCTAGGGACAGGGGGGGTTCAAGAGACCCAGTACTTC. Translation: CASSLGTGGVQETQYF.

V and J are TRBV7-9 and TRBJ2-5; no definite D call. Judging by the DNA end, TRBJ2-7 fits better; the J call may be wrong. The CDR3 spans 14 residues. Germline CDR1 reads SEHNR; CDR2 reads FQNEAQ (reference sequence). CDR3 sequence reads: CASSPPLGPYEQYF. DNA for the CDR3: TGTGCCAGCAGCCCCCCCCTCGGTCCCTACGAGCAGTACTTC.

The chain recombines TRBV6-5 with TRBJ1-2; D call uncertain. The germline V gene encodes CDR1 MNHEY and CDR2 SVGAGI. The germline V and J ends were trimmed by 6 bases and 6 bases, with 20 bases remaining between them. This CDR3 has 15 amino acids. CDR3 protein: CASSSIRGWVDGYTF. The CDR3 region has the DNA TGTGCCAGCAGCTCTATCCGAGGGTGGGTAGATGGCTACACCTTC.

The rearrangement uses TRBV30 and TRBJ2-1; 14 bases fit TRBD2. The CDR3 is 15 residues long. Unmatched junction bases numbered 10, after V lost 8 bases and J lost 7 bases. Germline-derived CDR1 and CDR2 are GTSNPN and SVGIG (reference sequence). CDR3: CAGTGTSGGRNEQFF. The DNA for the CDR3 is TGTGCCGGGACCGGGACTAGCGGGGGCCGGAATGAGCAGTTCTTC.

V and J are TRBV10-3 and TRBJ2-5; 9 bases are shared with TRBD1. Losses at the gene ends were 2 bases for V and 4 bases for J; bases not matched to a gene: 14. Germline V lookup: CDR1 ENHRY, CDR2 SYGVKD. This CDR3 has 18 amino acids. CDR3 nucleotides: TGTGCCATCAGTGAGGTCCCGCCGGGACAGGGACCCGGAGAGACCCAGTACTTC. This encodes CAISEVPPGQGPGETQYF.

V is TRBV6-6 and J is TRBJ2-7, with D possibly being TRBD2 (6 bases). Trimming shortened V by 2 bases and J by 0 bases, and 8 bases separated the two germline ends. This CDR3 has 14 residues. The germline CDR1 and CDR2 sequences are MNHNY and SVGAGI (reference sequence). The CDR3 sequence: CASSYGGISYEQYF. CDR3 nucleotide sequence: TGTGCCAGCAGTTACGGGGGGATCTCCTACGAGCAGTACTTC.

This chain uses TRBV15 with TRBJ2-3; TRBD1 agrees at 8 bases. The CDR3 loop spans 13 amino acids. Germline V CDR1 and CDR2: LNHNV, YYDKDF (reference sequence). The ends lost 5 bases at V and 5 bases at J; junction bases unmatched: 3. The CDR3 here is CATSGRGLDTQYF. The CDR3 DNA reads TGTGCCACCAGCGGCAGGGGGCTAGATACGCAGTATTTT.

On this clone itself: The junction shows a germline mismatch at one end, possibly a read error. Written as DNA, the CDR3 is TGTGCCAGCAGCTTAGAACAGTTTGAGAACCAGTACTTC. Translation gives CASSLEQFENQYF. The V call is TRBV7-8, the J call TRBJ2-5, with D uncertain. CDR3 size: 13 residues. Germline V gene sequence: CDR1 SGHVS, CDR2 FQNEAQ. Filled out from reference TRBV7-8 and TRBJ2-5, the complete variable domain reads GAGVSQSPRYKVAKRGQDVALRCDPISGHVSLFWYQQALGQGPEFLTYFQNEAQLDKSGLPSDRFFAERPEGSVSTLKIQRTQQEDSAVYLCASSLEQFENQYFGPGTRLLVL.

V is TRBV4-3 and J is TRBJ1-5, with a weak D call TRBD1 (5 bases). The CDR3 spans 15 residues. CDR1 is LGHNA, CDR2 YSLEER, per germline. The V gene lost 2 bases and the J gene lost 0 bases, with 8 bases spanning the gap. The CDR3 coding sequence is TGCGCCAGCAGCCAAACCAGGGATAGCAATCAGCCCCAGCATTTT. Amino acids: CASSQTRDSNQPQHF.

This chain uses TRBV4-3 with TRBJ1-1; TRBD1 matches 7 bases. The CDR3 is 15 residues long. The V segment lost 6 bases and the J segment 0 bases; nucleotides outside the gene matches: 7. The germline gives CDR1 LGHNA, CDR2 YSLEER. The CDR3 region has the DNA TGCGCCAGCAGGCCTCAGGACAGGATGAACACTGAAGCTTTCTTT. Translation: CASRPQDRMNTEAFF.

For the CDR3, the DNA is TGCGCCAGCAGCCAAGAGTCCACTACAGGGGGAGAACAACGGGAGAACACTGAAGCTTTCTTT. Protein product: CASSQESTTGGEQRENTEAFF. The genes are TRBV4-3 and TRBJ1-1, with TRBD1 identical over 8 bases. V trimming: 0 bases; J trimming: 1 base; junction bases outside the gene matches: 19. CDR1 is LGHNA and CDR2 is YSLEER in the germline V gene. The CDR3 extends over 21 amino acids.

The V and J genes are TRBV18 and TRBJ1-1; D gene ambiguous. Germline V lookup: CDR1 KGHSH, CDR2 LQKENI. The V end was cut by 0 bases, the J end by 7 bases, with 9 bases between. This CDR3 is built from 13 residues. The CDR3 loop is CASSPPTRDEAFF. The DNA for the CDR3 is TGTGCCAGCTCACCACCGACTAGGGATGAAGCTTTCTTT. The full variable domain, rest sourced from reference TRBV18 and TRBJ1-1, is NAGVMQNPRHLVRRRGQEARLRCSPMKGHSHVYWYRQLPEEGLKFMVYLQKENIIDESGMPKERFSAEFPKEGPSILRIQQVVRGDSAAYFCASSPPTRDEAFFGQGTRLTVV.

The chain is built from TRBV27 and TRBJ2-1; perhaps TRBD2 as D (6 bases). Trimming took 8 bases from V and 5 from J, leaving 16 bases between them. Per the germline V gene, CDR1 is MNHEY and CDR2 is SMNVEV (reference sequence). This CDR3 contains 14 residues. The CDR3: CASGGDGTDNEQFF. In DNA form, the CDR3 reads TGTGCCAGCGGAGGGGACGGAACCGACAATGAGCAGTTCTTC.

Points on this clone: A read error may account for a junction end that differs from germline. The V and J genes are TRBV27 and TRBJ2-7, with a possible D match to TRBD2 (7 bases). Germline V gene lookup returns CDR1 MNHEY and CDR2 SMNVEV (reference sequence). CDR3 length: 14 amino acids. This CDR3 reads CASSDWGGAYAQYF. In nucleotides, the CDR3 is TGTGCCAGCAGCGATTGGGGGGGGGCCTACGCGCAGTACTTC.

This chain joins TRBV7-2 and TRBJ1-1; 9 nucleotides line up with TRBD1. Germline V gene data show CDR1 as SGHTA and CDR2 as FQGNSA. The CDR3 has 15 residues. With 6 bases clipped from V and 1 base from J, the junction kept 6 bases outside the gene matches. The CDR3 protein is CASRPTGGKNTEAFF. The CDR3 region has the DNA TGTGCCAGCAGGCCCACAGGGGGCAAGAACACTGAAGCTTTCTTT.